The next 27 T cell receptor beta chains were all read from a single sample in a study of T cell responses to AZD1222 COVID-19 vaccine. The protocol was immunoSEQ multiplex PCR, while the TCRdb copy is restricted to in-frame clones and leaves out a portion. The sample consists of approximately 160,000 clones, 93% of them appearing once. The sequencing here drew on peripheral blood, taken on day 0 of AZD1222 vaccination. The receptors originated from an adult in good health.

The rearrangement joins TRBV11-2 to TRBJ2-7; 8 bases line up with TRBD1. CDR3 length: 18 amino acids. The trim removed 0 bases at V and 2 bases at J, leaving 12 bases unmatched. Looked up from germline, CDR1 is SGHAT and CDR2 is FQNNGV. CDR3 in DNA: TGTGCCAGCAGCTTAGATTGGGATGTCCAGGGGGCCGCCTACGAGCAGTACTTC. It specifies CASSLDWDVQGAAYEQYF.

The genes are TRBV10-3 and TRBJ1-2, with 7 bases fitting TRBD1. The junction had 8 bases not matched to a gene; V was cut back by 10 bases and J by 3 bases. Germline V gene lookup returns CDR1 ENHRY and CDR2 SYGVKD. This CDR3 region has 13 residues. CDR3 loop: CATRGVPYYGYTF. The CDR3 region has the DNA TGTGCCACCAGGGGGGTCCCGTACTATGGCTACACCTTC.

The rearrangement links TRBV6-6 to TRBJ1-5; no definite D call. Germline V gene data show CDR1 as MNHNY and CDR2 as SVGAGI (reference sequence). The CDR3 runs 14 residues. V was clipped by 6 bases and J by 6 bases, with 15 bases between them. This CDR3 is CASRSHDLTQPQHF. The CDR3 nucleotides are TGTGCCAGCAGGAGCCATGATCTCACTCAGCCCCAGCATTTT.

This sequence joins TRBV15 and TRBJ2-3; 14 bases line up with TRBD2. V trimming: 5 bases; J trimming: 12 bases; junction bases outside the gene matches: 4. The germline gives CDR1 LNHNV, CDR2 YYDKDF (reference sequence). There are 13 residues in the CDR3. The CDR3 DNA is TGTGCCACCAGCGGGACTAGCGGGGGACGACAGTATTTT. It specifies CATSGTSGGRQYF.

The chain joins TRBV7-9 to TRBJ2-5, with 7 bases that match TRBD2. The CDR3 consists of 15 residues. Germline CDR1 SEHNR, CDR2 FQNEAQ (reference sequence). J was trimmed by 2 bases and V by 5 bases; bases with no gene match: 8. CDR3 region: CASSPGLESQETQYF. The CDR3 coding sequence is TGTGCCAGCAGCCCCGGACTAGAGTCGCAAGAGACCCAGTACTTC. Full variable domain (missing parts from reference TRBV7-9 and TRBJ2-5): DTGVSQNPRHKITKRGQNVTFRCDPISEHNRLYWYRQTLGQGPEFLTYFQNEAQLEKSRLLSDRFSAERPKGSFSTLEIQRTEQGDSAMYLCASSPGLESQETQYFGPGTRLLVL.

The chain links TRBV6-1 to TRBJ1-5; 8 bases align to TRBD1. The CDR3 has 15 amino acids. Germline V gene data show CDR1 as MNHNS and CDR2 as SASEGT. V dropped 3 bases and J dropped 4; count of bases not matched to a gene: 5. CDR3 in DNA: TGTGCCAGCAGTGATTGGACAGGGAAAAATCAGCCCCAGCATTTT. It translates to CASSDWTGKNQPQHF.

The CDR3 reads CASSQRAQGVAGYTF. The CDR3 DNA sequence: TGTGCCAGCAGCCAAAGGGCCCAAGGGGTGGCTGGCTACACCTTC. The chain is built from TRBV3-1 (or the pseudogene TRBV3-2) and TRBJ1-2; tentative D call: TRBD1 (5 bases). Germline V lookup: CDR1 LGHDT, CDR2 YNNKEL (reference sequence). Deletions cut 2 bases from V and 7 bases from J, with 17 bases between. The CDR3 is 15 amino acids.

The rearrangement joins TRBV18 to TRBJ1-4; D may be TRBD1 (5 bases). CDR3 size: 17 residues. The germline V gene encodes CDR1 KGHSH and CDR2 LQKENI. V gave up 2 bases and J gave up 0 bases, with 13 bases separating them. The CDR3, as DNA: TGTGCCAGCTCACCAGCCCCCCGGGACGCAACTAATGAAAAACTGTTTTTT. Residues: CASSPAPRDATNEKLFF. The full variable domain, in which reference TRBV18 and TRBJ1-4 provide the parts outside the CDR3, is NAGVMQNPRHLVRRRGQEARLRCSPMKGHSHVYWYRQLPEEGLKFMVYLQKENIIDESGMPKERFSAEFPKEGPSILRIQQVVRGDSAAYFCASSPAPRDATNEKLFFGSGTQLSVL.

This clone came up many times. This chain joins TRBV9 and TRBJ1-2; D is possibly TRBD1 (6 bases). The CDR3 has 15 amino acids. The V gene's germline CDR1 is SGDLS and CDR2 YYNGEE. V lost 8 bases to trimming and J lost 4 bases, with 21 bases between them. The CDR3 bases are TGTGCCAGTTCCGCCCTGGACAGAATATCCTATGGCTACACCTTC. Translation gives CASSALDRISYGYTF.

The chain employs TRBV30 and TRBJ1-1; 9 positions agree with TRBD1. Trimming cost V 0 bases and J 6 bases; bases outside gene matches: 5. CDR1 and CDR2 (germline): GTSNPN, SVGIG (reference sequence). The CDR3 covers 14 residues. In DNA form, the CDR3 reads TGTGCCTGGAGTGTACTGGGACAGGGAGCTGAAGCTTTCTTT. This sequence encodes CAWSVLGQGAEAFF.

The chain combines TRBV2 with TRBJ1-5, with 7 bases fitting TRBD1. The germline V gene has CDR1 SNHLY and CDR2 FYNNEI. This CDR3 is 13 amino acids long. V trimming: 8 bases; J trimming: 5 bases; junction bases outside the gene matches: 6. Here the CDR3 DNA reads TGTGCCAGCGGACAGGTATGGGATCAGCCCCAGCATTTT. Encoded protein: CASGQVWDQPQHF.

The CDR3 spells CASSSPGQNSYEQYF. The CDR3 DNA reads as TGTGCCAGCAGCTCCCCGGGACAGAACTCCTACGAGCAGTACTTC. The J gene is TRBJ2-7, the V gene TRBV7-9, with TRBD1 matching over 7 bases. Trimming at V came to 4 bases and at J to 0 bases, leaving 6 bases not matched to a gene. Germline CDR1 is SEHNR and CDR2 is FQNEAQ (reference sequence). The CDR3 is 15 amino acids.

The J gene is TRBJ1-3, the V gene TRBV3-1 (or the pseudogene TRBV3-2); D is possibly TRBD1 (5 bases). The V gene lost 3 bases and the J gene lost 3 bases, with 15 bases spanning the gap. The CDR3 spans 16 residues. Looked up from germline, CDR1 is LGHDT and CDR2 is YNNKEL (reference sequence). The CDR3 coding sequence is TGTGCCAGCAGCCAGATGCAGGGAGTGGGTGGAAACACCATATATTTT. Translating it yields CASSQMQGVGGNTIYF.

The V gene is TRBV7-2, the J gene TRBJ1-5, with D possibly being TRBD1 (6 bases). The germline V gene has CDR1 SGHTA and CDR2 FQGNSA. The CDR3 totals 13 residues. The germline V and J ends were trimmed by 4 bases and 6 bases, with 10 bases remaining between them. CDR3 DNA sequence: TGTGCCAGCAGCTATACAGGGTTTCAGCCCCAGCATTTT. It encodes CASSYTGFQPQHF. The full variable domain, rest sourced from reference TRBV7-2 and TRBJ1-5, is GAGVSQSPSNKVTEKGKDVELRCDPISGHTALYWYRQSLGQGLEFLIYFQGNSAPDKSGLPSDRFSAERTGGSVSTLTIQRTQQEDSAVYLCASSYTGFQPQHFGDGTRLSIL.

The chain uses TRBV19 and TRBJ1-5; possible D gene TRBD1, 5 bases. This CDR3 is built from 14 residues. The V and J ends lost 1 base and 3 bases respectively, with 7 bases between them. Looked up from germline, CDR1 is LNHDA and CDR2 is SQIVND (reference sequence). The CDR3: CASSIGRDNQPQHF. DNA for the CDR3: TGTGCCAGTAGTATAGGCAGGGACAATCAGCCCCAGCATTTT.

The V and J genes are TRBV12-3 or TRBV12-4 and TRBJ2-7, with D tentatively TRBD1 (6 bases). This CDR3 comprises 11 residues. The V and J ends lost 5 bases and 9 bases respectively, with 11 bases between them. In DNA, the CDR3 is TGTGCCAGCAGTCTTGGGGGCGGGCAGTACTTC. This codes for CASSLGGGQYF.

This clone was counted once. The V call is TRBV5-1, the J call TRBJ2-7; D tentatively fits TRBD1 or TRBD2 (5 bases each). This CDR3 has 14 amino acids. V lost 2 bases and J lost 7, with 16 bases in between. Germline CDR1 reads SGHRS; CDR2 reads YFSETQ. This chain's CDR3 is CASSLGDLTREQYF. For the CDR3, the DNA is TGCGCCAGCAGCTTAGGGGACCTAACTCGGGAGCAGTACTTC.

The chain has TRBV1 and TRBJ1-5; the D call of TRBD1 is as the table states it, not checked on the DNA. TRBV1 is tagged as a pseudogene. This CDR3 is built from 19 residues. The CDR3: CTSSQRTGTGEWCNQPQHF. The DNA of the CDR3 is TGCACCAGCAGCCAGCGTACCGGGACAGGGGAATGGTGCAATCAGCCCCAGCATTTT.

The chain joins TRBV28 to TRBJ1-2; a possible D gene is TRBD1 (6 bases). Germline assignment: CDR1 MDHEN and CDR2 SYDVKM. V gave up 5 bases and J gave up 8 bases, with 15 bases separating them. This CDR3 contains 13 residues. The CDR3 here is CASSVSGEFGYTF. For the CDR3, the DNA is TGTGCCAGCAGTGTCTCAGGGGAATTCGGCTACACCTTC.

V gene TRBV19 combines with J gene TRBJ1-1, with 8 nucleotides matching TRBD1. Looked up from germline, CDR1 is LNHDA and CDR2 is SQIVND (reference sequence). V lost 5 bases to trimming and J lost 0 bases; unmatched junction nucleotides: 5. This CDR3 comprises 15 residues. The CDR3 sequence is CASSPRQGLNTEAFF. In DNA form, the CDR3 reads TGTGCCAGTAGTCCGCGACAGGGGTTGAACACTGAAGCTTTCTTT.

This chain uses TRBV6-2 or TRBV6-3 with TRBJ2-7; TRBD1 matches 10 bases. J lost 3 bases, V lost 2 bases, and 7 bases had no gene match. The CDR3 extends over 16 amino acids. The germline V gene has CDR1 MNHEY and CDR2 SVGEGT. The DNA for the CDR3 is TGTGCCAGCAGTTACGAACCGGGACAGGGGCTCTACGAGCAGTACTTC. As protein: CASSYEPGQGLYEQYF.

The chain links TRBV2 to TRBJ1-2; 8 bases agree with TRBD1. Germline CDR1 reads SNHLY; CDR2 reads FYNNEI. Germline trimming cut 6 bases from V and 8 bases from J; bases unmatched to any gene: 11. The CDR3 contains 14 residues. CDR3 region: CASSRLQGAGGYTF. The CDR3 region has the DNA TGTGCCAGCAGCCGATTGCAGGGGGCTGGAGGCTACACCTTC.

This clone was recorded once. The chain uses TRBV28 and TRBJ2-7; TRBD2 matches at 12 bases. The length of the CDR3 is 15 residues. With 5 bases clipped from V and 2 bases from J, the junction kept 4 bases outside the gene matches. Germline V lookup: CDR1 MDHEN, CDR2 SYDVKM. In DNA form, the CDR3 reads TGTGCCAGCAGTAGTGGACTAGCGGGGCCCTACGAGCAGTACTTC. Encoded protein: CASSSGLAGPYEQYF.

The V call is TRBV11-2, the J call TRBJ1-2; D gene ambiguous. Germline CDR1 reads SGHAT; CDR2 reads FQNNGV. The CDR3 has 16 residues. Trimming stripped 6 bases from V and 2 bases from J, with 19 bases between. CDR3 sequence: CASRAIVGSVNYGYTF. The DNA of the CDR3 is TGTGCCAGCAGGGCCATAGTCGGCAGCGTAAACTATGGCTACACCTTC.

The chain couples TRBV5-1 to TRBJ2-3; the match to TRBD2 covers 7 bases. There are 14 residues in the CDR3. The ends lost 4 bases at V and 1 base at J; junction bases unmatched: 3. Germline assignment: CDR1 SGHRS and CDR2 YFSETQ. CDR3 residues: CASSPTSGTDTQYF. The CDR3, as DNA: TGCGCCAGCAGCCCTACTAGCGGCACAGATACGCAGTATTTT. Looking up the rest from reference TRBV5-1 and TRBJ2-3 gives the full variable domain: KAGVTQTPRYLIKTRGQQVTLSCSPISGHRSVSWYQQTPGQGLQFLFEYFSETQRNKGNFPGRFSGRQFSNSRSEMNVSTLELGDSALYLCASSPTSGTDTQYFGPGTRLTVL.

The chain couples TRBV11-2 to TRBJ2-3, with TRBD1 matching over 9 bases. The CDR3 length is 17 residues. Germline values: CDR1 SGHAT, CDR2 FQNNGV. V dropped 5 bases and J dropped 2; count of bases not matched to a gene: 11. CDR3 residues: CASSPSRDRVTTDTQYF. CDR3 coding DNA: TGTGCCAGCAGCCCGAGTAGGGACAGGGTAACCACAGATACGCAGTATTTT.

The J gene is TRBJ2-7, the V gene TRBV6-5; 8 bases map to TRBD1. From germline, CDR1 is MNHEY and CDR2 SVGAGI. V shed 10 bases, J shed 4 bases, and the junction held 15 bases outside the gene matches. The CDR3 has 15 amino acids. The CDR3 loop is CATSRDRFTPYEQYF. The CDR3 DNA reads TGTGCCACCTCCCGGGACAGGTTTACTCCTTACGAGCAGTACTTC.